This passage covers 9 T cell receptor beta chains from one sample sequenced in a study of response to subunit inactivated influenza vaccine. TCRdb fed the RT-PCR reads into MiXCR, producing one record per CDR3 protein. The profile shows hundreds of thousands of distinct CDR3 sequences, around 10% of them singletons. The data also belong to a second study, concerning T cells expressing NK-cell markers. That source notes: Libraries used 5'RACE template switching adding universal primer site and UMIs.

The source was PBMCs from blood, collected on the day of vaccination. The receptor source for this set is a man aged 45-65 years who received an inactivated influenza vaccine.

The chain carries TRBV5-1 and TRBJ1-4; no clear D gene. The germline CDR1 and CDR2 sequences are SGHRS and YFSETQ. Deletions cut 5 bases from V and 4 bases from J, with 9 bases between. The CDR3 sequence is 13 residues long. Here the CDR3 DNA reads TGCGCCAGCAGAACCGGGATTAATGAAAAACTGTTTTTT. Its protein product is CASRTGINEKLFF.

The rearrangement uses TRBV28 and TRBJ2-7, with D perhaps assigned TRBD1 or TRBD2 (6 bases each). CDR1 is MDHEN, CDR2 SYDVKM, per germline. The CDR3 has 16 amino acids. Trimming shortened V by 5 bases and J by 3 bases, and 20 bases separated the two germline ends. The CDR3 bases are TGTGCCAGCAGTGACCCAGGAGGGGGGTATGGCTACGAGCAGTACTTC. It translates to CASSDPGGGYGYEQYF.

This clonotype was detected a few times. The rearrangement links TRBV6-5 to TRBJ2-6; possibly TRBD2 for D (7 bases). CDR3 length: 18 residues. With 0 bases removed from V and 0 bases from J, the gap between germline ends came to 12 bases. Germline V gene data show CDR1 as MNHEY and CDR2 as SVGAGI. The CDR3 here is CASSYSRGPTSGANVLTF. In DNA, the CDR3 is TGTGCCAGCAGTTACTCGCGGGGGCCGACCTCTGGGGCCAACGTCCTGACTTTC.

The chain uses TRBV10-3 and TRBJ2-5; the D gene is possibly TRBD1 (5 bases). V gave up 3 bases and J gave up 5 bases, with 10 bases separating them. The CDR3 extends over 13 amino acids. Germline-derived CDR1 and CDR2 are ENHRY and SYGVKD. As DNA, the CDR3 is TGTGCCATCAGTGATTCCCCAGGGGAGACCCAGTACTTC. It is translated as CAISDSPGETQYF.

This clonotype was seen repeatedly, ten times or more. The chain has TRBV4-2 and TRBJ1-4, with unresolved D. The germline CDR1 and CDR2 sequences are LGHNA and YNFKEQ. The CDR3 has 14 amino acids. Trimming shortened V by 2 bases and J by 4 bases, and 8 bases separated the two germline ends. CDR3 bases: TGTGCCAGCAGCCAATTGGGCCATAATGAAAAACTGTTTTTT. Its protein product is CASSQLGHNEKLFF.

The chain couples TRBV6-6 to TRBJ2-7; weak D call: TRBD2 (5 bases). Trimming took off 5 bases at V and 2 bases at J, with 10 bases between the two ends. The CDR3 extends over 13 amino acids. CDR1 MNHNY and CDR2 SVGAGI come from the germline V gene (reference sequence). The CDR3 spells CASSNGIAYEQYF. For the CDR3, the DNA is TGTGCCAGCAGTAACGGGATAGCCTACGAGCAGTACTTC.

The rearrangement uses TRBV11-1 and TRBJ2-1, with D tentatively TRBD1 or TRBD2 (5 bases each). CDR3 size: 11 residues. V was clipped by 10 bases and J by 8 bases, with 12 bases between them. CDR1 is SGHAT, CDR2 FQDESV, per germline (reference sequence). CDR3 DNA: TGTGCCACCTCCGGGGACCATGAGCAGTTCTTC. This encodes CATSGDHEQFF.

In its sample, this clonotype was seen many times. The chain combines TRBV6-5 with TRBJ1-3; D gene unclear. The ends were cut back, 8 bases at V and 4 bases at J, with 6 bases in the middle. Germline CDR1 MNHEY, CDR2 SVGAGI. This CDR3 spans 11 amino acids. The CDR3, as DNA: TGTGCCAGCCGACACGGAAACACCATATATTTT. Translated, it gives CASRHGNTIYF.

This clonotype was seen repeatedly, ten times or more. The genes are TRBV5-6 and TRBJ2-7; D is uncertain. The germline V and J ends were trimmed by 2 bases and 6 bases, with 18 bases remaining between them. The CDR3 totals 15 residues. The germline CDR1 and CDR2 sequences are SGHDT and YYEEEE. CDR3 coding DNA: TGTGCCAGCAGCTTAAGGGCCTTATCGCGCTCCGAGCAGTACTTC. Its protein product is CASSLRALSRSEQYF.